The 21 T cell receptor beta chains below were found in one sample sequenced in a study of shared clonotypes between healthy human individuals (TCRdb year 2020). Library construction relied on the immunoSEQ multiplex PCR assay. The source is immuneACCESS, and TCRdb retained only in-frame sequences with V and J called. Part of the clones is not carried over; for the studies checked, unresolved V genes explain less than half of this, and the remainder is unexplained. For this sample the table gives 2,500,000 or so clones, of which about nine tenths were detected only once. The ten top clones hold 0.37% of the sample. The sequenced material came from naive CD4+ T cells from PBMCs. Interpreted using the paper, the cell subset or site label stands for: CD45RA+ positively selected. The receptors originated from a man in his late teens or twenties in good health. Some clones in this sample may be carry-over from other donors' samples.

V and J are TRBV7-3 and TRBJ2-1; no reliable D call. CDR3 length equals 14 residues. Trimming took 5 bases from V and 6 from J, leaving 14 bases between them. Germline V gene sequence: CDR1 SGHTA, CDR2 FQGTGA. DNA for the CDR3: TGTGCCAGCAGCCTCGAGACCTTGGGCAATGAGCAGTTCTTC. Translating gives CASSLETLGNEQFF.

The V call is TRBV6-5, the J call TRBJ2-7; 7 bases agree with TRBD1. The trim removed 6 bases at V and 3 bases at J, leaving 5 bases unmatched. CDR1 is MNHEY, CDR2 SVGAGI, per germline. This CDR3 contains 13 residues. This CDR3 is CASRPGQFYEQYF. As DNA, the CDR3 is TGTGCCAGCAGGCCGGGACAGTTCTACGAGCAGTACTTC.

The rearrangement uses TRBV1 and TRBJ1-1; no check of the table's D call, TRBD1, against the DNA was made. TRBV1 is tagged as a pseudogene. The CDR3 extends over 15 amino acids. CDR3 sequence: CTSSQDYGTGATAFF. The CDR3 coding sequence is TGCACCAGCAGCCAAGATTATGGGACAGGGGCTACGGCTTTCTTT.

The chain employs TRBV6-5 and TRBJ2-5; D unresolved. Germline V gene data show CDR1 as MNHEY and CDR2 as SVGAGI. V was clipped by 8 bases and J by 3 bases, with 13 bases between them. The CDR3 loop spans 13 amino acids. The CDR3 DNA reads TGTGCCAGCCGCGAAACACCCGAAGAGACCCAGTACTTC. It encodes CASRETPEETQYF.

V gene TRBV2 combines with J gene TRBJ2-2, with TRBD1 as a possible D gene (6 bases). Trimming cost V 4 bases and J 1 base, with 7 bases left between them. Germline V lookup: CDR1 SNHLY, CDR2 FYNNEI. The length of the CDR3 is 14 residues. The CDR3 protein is CASSAGQNTGELFF. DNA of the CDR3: TGTGCCAGCAGTGCGGGACAGAACACCGGGGAGCTGTTTTTT.

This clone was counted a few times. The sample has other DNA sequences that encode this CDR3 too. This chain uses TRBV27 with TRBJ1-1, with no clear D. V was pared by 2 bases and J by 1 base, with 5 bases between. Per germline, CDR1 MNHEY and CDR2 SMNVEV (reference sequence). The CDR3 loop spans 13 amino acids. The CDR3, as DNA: TGTGCCAGCAGTTTACGGGGGAACACTGAAGCTTTCTTT. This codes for CASSLRGNTEAFF.

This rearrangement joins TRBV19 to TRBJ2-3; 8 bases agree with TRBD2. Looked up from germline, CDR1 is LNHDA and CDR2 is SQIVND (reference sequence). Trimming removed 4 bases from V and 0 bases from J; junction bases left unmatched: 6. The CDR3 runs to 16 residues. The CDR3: CASSRELAGSTDTQYF. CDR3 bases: TGTGCCAGTAGTAGAGAGCTAGCGGGCAGCACAGATACGCAGTATTTT. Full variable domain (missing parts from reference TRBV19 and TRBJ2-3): DGGITQSPKYLFRKEGQNVTLSCEQNLNHDAMYWYRQDPGQGLRLIYYSQIVNDFQKGDIAEGYSVSREKKESFPLTVTSAQKNPTAFYLCASSRELAGSTDTQYFGPGTRLTVL.

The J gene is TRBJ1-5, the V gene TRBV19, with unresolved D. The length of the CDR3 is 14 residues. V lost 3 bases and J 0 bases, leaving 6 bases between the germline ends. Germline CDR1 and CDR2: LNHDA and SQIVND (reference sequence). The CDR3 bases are TGTGCCAGTAGTATTGACAATAGCAATCAGCCCCAGCATTTT. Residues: CASSIDNSNQPQHF. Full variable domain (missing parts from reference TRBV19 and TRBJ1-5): DGGITQSPKYLFRKEGQNVTLSCEQNLNHDAMYWYRQDPGQGLRLIYYSQIVNDFQKGDIAEGYSVSREKKESFPLTVTSAQKNPTAFYLCASSIDNSNQPQHFGDGTRLSIL.

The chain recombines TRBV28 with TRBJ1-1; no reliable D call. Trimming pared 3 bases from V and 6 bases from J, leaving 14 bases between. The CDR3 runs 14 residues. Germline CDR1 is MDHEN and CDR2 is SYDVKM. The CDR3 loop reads CASSLVASRPEAFF. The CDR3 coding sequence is TGTGCCAGCAGTTTGGTGGCCAGCCGCCCTGAAGCTTTCTTT. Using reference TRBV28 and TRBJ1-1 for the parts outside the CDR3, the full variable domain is DVKVTQSSRYLVKRTGEKVFLECVQDMDHENMFWYRQDPGLGLRLIYFSYDVKMKEKGDIPEGYSVSREKKERFSLILESASTNQTSMYLCASSLVASRPEAFFGQGTRLTVV.

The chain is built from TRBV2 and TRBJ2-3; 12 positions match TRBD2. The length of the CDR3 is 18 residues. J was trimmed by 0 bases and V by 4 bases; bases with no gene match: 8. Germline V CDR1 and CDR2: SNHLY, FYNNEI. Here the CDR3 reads CASSGLASGRESTDTQYF. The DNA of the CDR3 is TGTGCCAGCAGTGGCCTGGCTAGCGGGAGGGAAAGCACAGATACGCAGTATTTT.

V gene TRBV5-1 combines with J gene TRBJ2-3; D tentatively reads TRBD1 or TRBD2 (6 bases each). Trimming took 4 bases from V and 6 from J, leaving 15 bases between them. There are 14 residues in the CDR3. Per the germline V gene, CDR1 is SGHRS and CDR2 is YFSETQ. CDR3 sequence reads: CASSTGGRRDTQYF. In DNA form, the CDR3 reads TGCGCCAGCAGCACTGGGGGGCGCCGCGATACGCAGTATTTT.

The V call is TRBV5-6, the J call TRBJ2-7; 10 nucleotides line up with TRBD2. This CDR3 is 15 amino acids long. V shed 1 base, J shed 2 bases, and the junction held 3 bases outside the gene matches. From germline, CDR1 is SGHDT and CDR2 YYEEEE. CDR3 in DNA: TGTGCCAGCAGCTTGTTCCTAGCGGGAGCCTACGAGCAGTACTTC. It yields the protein CASSLFLAGAYEQYF.

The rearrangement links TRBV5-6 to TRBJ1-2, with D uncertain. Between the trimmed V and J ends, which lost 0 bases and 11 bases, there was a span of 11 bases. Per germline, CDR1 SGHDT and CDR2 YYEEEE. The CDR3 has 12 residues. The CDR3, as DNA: TGTGCCAGCAGCTTGGACCCTCCCGAATACACCTTC. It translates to CASSLDPPEYTF.

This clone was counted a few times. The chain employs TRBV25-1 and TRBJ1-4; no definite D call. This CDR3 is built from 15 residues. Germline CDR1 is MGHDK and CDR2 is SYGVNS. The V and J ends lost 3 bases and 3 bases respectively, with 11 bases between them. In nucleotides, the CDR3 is TGTGCCAGCAGTGAGGGCATCGCGGCTAATGAAAAACTGTTTTTT. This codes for CASSEGIAANEKLFF.

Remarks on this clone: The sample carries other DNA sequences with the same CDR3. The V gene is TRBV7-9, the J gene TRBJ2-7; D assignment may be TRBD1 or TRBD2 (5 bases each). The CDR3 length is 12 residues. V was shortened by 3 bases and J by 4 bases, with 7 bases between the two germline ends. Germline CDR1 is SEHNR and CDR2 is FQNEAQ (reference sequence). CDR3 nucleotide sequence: TGTGCCAGCAGCTTGGGGGAGTACGAGCAGTACTTC. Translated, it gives CASSLGEYEQYF.

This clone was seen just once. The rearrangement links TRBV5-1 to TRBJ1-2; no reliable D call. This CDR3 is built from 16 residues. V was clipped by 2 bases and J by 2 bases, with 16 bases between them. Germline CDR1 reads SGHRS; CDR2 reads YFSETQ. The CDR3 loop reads CASSFGDGQGNYGYTF. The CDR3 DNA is TGCGCCAGCAGCTTCGGCGACGGTCAAGGGAACTATGGCTACACCTTC.

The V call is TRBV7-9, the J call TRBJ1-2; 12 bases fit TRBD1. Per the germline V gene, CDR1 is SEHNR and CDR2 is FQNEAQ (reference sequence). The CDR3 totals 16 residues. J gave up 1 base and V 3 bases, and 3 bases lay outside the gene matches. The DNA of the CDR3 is TGTGCCAGCAGCTTTGGGACAGGGGGCCTTAACTATGGCTACACCTTC. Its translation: CASSFGTGGLNYGYTF. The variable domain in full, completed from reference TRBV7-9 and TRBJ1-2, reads DTGVSQNPRHKITKRGQNVTFRCDPISEHNRLYWYRQTLGQGPEFLTYFQNEAQLEKSRLLSDRFSAERPKGSFSTLEIQRTEQGDSAMYLCASSFGTGGLNYGYTFGSGTRLTVV.

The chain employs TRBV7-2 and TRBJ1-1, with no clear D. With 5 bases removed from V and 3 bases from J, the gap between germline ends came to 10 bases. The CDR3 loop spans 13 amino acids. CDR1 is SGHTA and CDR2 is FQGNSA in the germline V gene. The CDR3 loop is CASSHFVHTEAFF. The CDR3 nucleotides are TGTGCCAGCAGCCATTTTGTACACACTGAAGCTTTCTTT.

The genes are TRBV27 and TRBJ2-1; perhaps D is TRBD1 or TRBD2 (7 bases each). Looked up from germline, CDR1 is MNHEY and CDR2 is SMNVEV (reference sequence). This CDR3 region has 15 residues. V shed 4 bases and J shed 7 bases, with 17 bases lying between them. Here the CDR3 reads CASSSPSRGGNEQFF. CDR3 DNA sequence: TGTGCCAGCAGTTCGCCTAGCAGGGGGGGAAATGAGCAGTTCTTC.

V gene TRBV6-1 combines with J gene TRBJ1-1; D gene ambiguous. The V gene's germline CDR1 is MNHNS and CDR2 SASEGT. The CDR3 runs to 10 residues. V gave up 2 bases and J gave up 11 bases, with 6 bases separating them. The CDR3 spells CASSETTAFF. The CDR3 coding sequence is TGTGCCAGCAGTGAAACGACGGCTTTCTTT.

This CDR3 reads CATSRAGVQDTQYF. Here the CDR3 DNA reads TGTGCCACCAGCAGAGCAGGGGTCCAAGATACGCAGTATTTT. The chain carries TRBV15 and TRBJ2-3; the D gene is possibly TRBD1 (6 bases). The germline gives CDR1 LNHNV, CDR2 YYDKDF (reference sequence). This CDR3 is built from 14 residues. V shed 1 base and J shed 5 bases, with 10 bases lying between them. The complete variable domain, with remaining parts taken from reference TRBV15 and TRBJ2-3, reads DAMVIQNPRYQVTQFGKPVTLSCSQTLNHNVMYWYQQKSSQAPKLLFHYYDKDFNNEADTPDNFQSRRPNTSFCFLDIRSPGLGDTAMYLCATSRAGVQDTQYFGPGTRLTVL.